The 20 T cell receptor beta chains below all came from one sample that was sequenced in a study of T cells in Graves' hyperthyroidism and ophthalmopathy. Authors of the study amplified TCR beta CDR3 regions from RNA transcripts. Using the HTBI primer set, a first-round RT-PCR was run on the TCR CDR3. TCRdb re-called the multiplex PCR reads with MiXCR, one entry per CDR3 protein. The repertoire holds 550,000 to 700,000 distinct CDR3 sequences, with 35% to 55% as singletons. The specimen sequenced was peripheral blood or thyroid tissue (not recorded which). Source of these receptors: an adult woman with Graves' disease, either hyperthyroidism or ophthalmopathy (not recorded which).

This clonotype was seen only once. CDR3 DNA: TGTGCCAGCAGCTCGCGTAGCCCCGAGCAGTACTTC. As protein: CASSSRSPEQYF. The chain uses TRBV7-2 and TRBJ2-7, with D unresolved. The V gene's germline CDR1 is SGHTA and CDR2 FQGNSA. V lost 4 bases, J lost 6 bases, and 10 bases lay in between. The length of the CDR3 is 12 residues. The whole variable domain, filled in from reference TRBV7-2 and TRBJ2-7, reads GAGVSQSPSNKVTEKGKDVELRCDPISGHTALYWYRQSLGQGLEFLIYFQGNSAPDKSGLPSDRFSAERTGGSVSTLTIQRTQQEDSAVYLCASSSRSPEQYFGPGTRLTVT.

This clonotype was counted at least ten times. CDR3 DNA sequence: TGTGCCAGCAGCCCAGGACAGATGAACACTGAAGCTTTCTTT. This translates into CASSPGQMNTEAFF. The chain uses TRBV2 and TRBJ1-1, with D tentatively TRBD1 (6 bases). Trimming stripped 6 bases from V and 0 bases from J, with 11 bases between. Germline V CDR1 and CDR2: SNHLY, FYNNEI. This CDR3 contains 14 residues.

This chain connects TRBV20-1 to TRBJ1-5; TRBD1 agrees at 9 bases. The germline gives CDR1 DFQATT, CDR2 SNEGSKA (reference sequence). V dropped 4 bases and J dropped 11; count of bases not matched to a gene: 9. This CDR3 has 13 residues. CDR3 bases: TGCAGTGCTAAAGGGACAGGGAGGGAGACCCAGCATTTT. It translates to CSAKGTGRETQHF.

A few counts support this clonotype. This sequence joins TRBV7-9 and TRBJ2-2, with 7 bases identical to TRBD1. CDR3 length equals 14 residues. J lost 5 bases, V lost 3 bases, and 3 bases had no gene match. The V gene's germline CDR1 is SEHNR and CDR2 FQNEAQ (reference sequence). The DNA of the CDR3 is TGTGCCAGCAGCTTGGGCAGGGGGACCGGGGAGCTGTTTTTT. Encoded protein: CASSLGRGTGELFF.

The V call is TRBV4-2, the J call TRBJ2-3; unclear D gene. The length of the CDR3 is 15 residues. The ends were cut back, 0 bases at V and 0 bases at J, with 7 bases in the middle. The germline V gene has CDR1 LGHNA and CDR2 YNFKEQ. CDR3 coding DNA: TGTGCCAGCAGCCAAGAATTTGTTAGCACAGATACGCAGTATTTT. Translation: CASSQEFVSTDTQYF.

This chain joins TRBV24-1 and TRBJ1-5; D remains ambiguous. Germline assignment: CDR1 KGHDR and CDR2 SFDVKD. This CDR3 has 13 residues. CDR3 sequence (DNA): TGTGCTCATCCAGGCCTTAGCAATCAGCCCCAGCATTTT. It is translated as CAHPGLSNQPQHF.

The chain has TRBV20-1 and TRBJ2-6; 10 positions agree with TRBD2. CDR1 and CDR2 (germline): DFQATT, SNEGSKA (reference sequence). The CDR3 has 13 residues. The CDR3 reads CSEREGGANVLTF. In DNA, the CDR3 is TGCAGCGAGCGGGAGGGTGGGGCCAACGTCCTGACTTTC.

The chain employs TRBV7-9 and TRBJ1-1; no definite D call. The V end lost 8 bases, the J end lost 7 bases, and 17 bases lay between the germline ends. The CDR3 is made up of 13 amino acids. From germline, CDR1 is SEHNR and CDR2 FQNEAQ (reference sequence). CDR3 sequence: CASRVFGLGEAFF. The CDR3 nucleotides read TGTGCCAGCCGGGTGTTTGGGCTAGGTGAAGCTTTCTTT.

This clonotype was observed a handful of times. The rearrangement uses TRBV6-1 and TRBJ2-5; 9 bases are shared with TRBD1. Germline trimming cut 8 bases from V and 3 bases from J; bases unmatched to any gene: 10. Germline CDR1 and CDR2: MNHNS and SASEGT. The CDR3 is made up of 15 amino acids. The CDR3 sequence is CASGGQGMGKETQYF. In nucleotides, the CDR3 is TGTGCCAGCGGAGGACAGGGGATGGGGAAAGAGACCCAGTACTTC.

This clonotype was observed at least ten times. This chain joins TRBV20-1 and TRBJ2-7, with D perhaps TRBD2 (6 bases). The V gene's germline CDR1 is DFQATT and CDR2 SNEGSKA (reference sequence). Trimming pared 6 bases from V and 2 bases from J, leaving 14 bases between. CDR3 length: 13 amino acids. The CDR3 DNA is TGCAGTGCCGGGACTGCGAAGGCCTACGAGCAGTACTTC. This sequence encodes CSAGTAKAYEQYF.

The V gene is TRBV3-1, the J gene TRBJ1-5; unclear D gene. Deletions cut 2 bases from V and 0 bases from J, with 8 bases between. Germline-derived CDR1 and CDR2 are LGHDT and YNNKEL (reference sequence). This CDR3 region has 15 residues. CDR3 DNA sequence: TGTGCCAGCAGCCAAAGTGGGCATAGCAATCAGCCCCAGCATTTT. It translates to CASSQSGHSNQPQHF.

V usage is TRBV20-1 and J usage is TRBJ2-3; TRBD2 is a possible D gene (5 bases). The CDR3 consists of 14 residues. CDR1 is DFQATT and CDR2 is SNEGSKA in the germline V gene (reference sequence). V lost 0 bases and J lost 6, with 13 bases in between. Written as DNA, the CDR3 is TGCAGTGCTAGAGATCGGAGGTCTTCCGATACGCAGTATTTT. Protein sequence: CSARDRRSSDTQYF.

This clonotype was seen repeatedly, ten times or more. The J gene is TRBJ2-7, the V gene TRBV5-1; 10 bases are shared with TRBD1. V shed 3 bases, J shed 2 bases, and the junction held 5 bases outside the gene matches. Germline V gene lookup returns CDR1 SGHRS and CDR2 YFSETQ. The CDR3 spans 15 residues. The CDR3 loop is CASSSPGTGAYEQYF. In DNA, the CDR3 is TGCGCCAGCAGCTCCCCGGGGACAGGGGCCTACGAGCAGTACTTC.

The V gene is TRBV2, the J gene TRBJ2-7; 9 positions agree with TRBD2. The V segment lost 5 bases and the J segment 13 bases; nucleotides outside the gene matches: 9. This CDR3 spans 12 amino acids. Germline assignment: CDR1 SNHLY and CDR2 FYNNEI. The CDR3 coding sequence is TGTGCCAGCAGTTTTCGCCGACTAGCGGAATACTTC. Translated, it gives CASSFRRLAEYF.

The chain is built from TRBV10-3 and TRBJ2-6, with unresolved D. Trimming removed 4 bases from V and 9 bases from J, with 4 bases in between. The CDR3 loop spans 11 amino acids. The germline V gene encodes CDR1 ENHRY and CDR2 SYGVKD. The CDR3 sequence: CAISGVNVLTF. In DNA form, the CDR3 reads TGTGCCATCAGTGGAGTCAACGTCCTGACTTTC.

As regards this clonotype: One end of the junction varies from germline; a read error may be responsible. V usage is TRBV10-3 and J usage is TRBJ1-1, with 7 bases fitting TRBD1. The V gene's germline CDR1 is ENHRY and CDR2 SYGVKD. This CDR3 region has 13 residues. The CDR3 sequence: CTITGTANTEAFF. The CDR3 coding sequence is TGTACCATCACCGGGACAGCGAACACTGAGGCTTTCTTT.

This clonotype was counted only a few times. The chain combines TRBV5-1 with TRBJ1-1; 7 nucleotides match TRBD1. The germline V gene encodes CDR1 SGHRS and CDR2 YFSETQ. The V and J ends lost 4 bases and 0 bases, in that order; junction bases with no gene match: 9. The CDR3 length is 16 residues. In nucleotides, the CDR3 is TGCGCCAGCAGCCGAGACAGGGAGATAATGAACACTGAAGCTTTCTTT. Protein: CASSRDREIMNTEAFF.

The chain employs TRBV2 and TRBJ1-5, with D possibly matching TRBD1 (6 bases). This CDR3 is built from 15 residues. In germline, CDR1 is SNHLY, CDR2 FYNNEI. V shed 7 bases and J shed 1 base, with 14 bases lying between them. The DNA for the CDR3 is TGTGCCAGCAACCGAGGGCAGGGGAGCAATCAGCCCCAGCATTTT. This encodes CASNRGQGSNQPQHF.

The gene calls are TRBV7-2 and TRBJ1-5, with TRBD1 as a possible D gene (5 bases). V was cut by 4 bases and J by 5 bases, with 18 bases left in between. CDR1 and CDR2 (germline): SGHTA, FQGNSA. The CDR3 spans 16 residues. CDR3 sequence: CASSSGLRGGDQPQHF. The CDR3, as DNA: TGTGCCAGCAGCTCAGGGCTCCGGGGAGGTGATCAGCCCCAGCATTTT.

The chain has TRBV10-2 and TRBJ2-7, with D maybe TRBD2 (7 bases). V was pared by 6 bases and J by 3 bases, with 18 bases between. The CDR3 spans 15 residues. The germline CDR1 and CDR2 sequences are WSHSY and SAAADI. The CDR3 sequence: CASSQVGGGVYEQYF. In nucleotides, the CDR3 is TGCGCCAGCAGCCAAGTAGGGGGAGGGGTCTACGAGCAGTACTTC.